What follows are 18 T cell receptor beta chains derived from one specimen sequenced in a study of blood T cell repertoires in COVID-19. TCRdb keeps only in-frame clones here, not all; method: immunoSEQ multiplex PCR. The sample shows some 390,000 clones, 80% to 90% of them seen only once. The sequenced material came from peripheral blood. The receptors originated from a woman in her fifties or sixties with COVID-19, enrolled during active disease.

This chain links TRBV3-1 (or the pseudogene TRBV3-2) with TRBJ2-1; TRBD2 agrees at 7 bases. This CDR3 contains 15 residues. Looked up from germline, CDR1 is LGHDT and CDR2 is YNNKEL (reference sequence). The V segment lost 1 base and the J segment 9 bases; nucleotides outside the gene matches: 9. In DNA, the CDR3 is TGTGCCAGCAGCCAAGTCGGCCTAGCGGTCGGTGAGCAGTTCTTC. Amino acids: CASSQVGLAVGEQFF.

The genes are TRBV19 and TRBJ1-1, with no clear D. The CDR3 contains 13 residues. V lost 1 base and J 11 bases, leaving 14 bases between the germline ends. CDR1 and CDR2 from the germline V gene are LNHDA and SQIVND (reference sequence). CDR3 sequence reads: CASSIVPTGQAFF. CDR3 DNA: TGTGCCAGTAGTATAGTCCCGACTGGTCAGGCTTTCTTT.

This clone has just one count. The V gene is TRBV6-5, the J gene TRBJ1-2; a weak D match, TRBD1 (6 bases). CDR1 is MNHEY, CDR2 SVGAGI, per germline. V lost 1 base and J 10 bases, leaving 10 bases between the germline ends. This CDR3 spans 12 amino acids. The CDR3 is CASSYLGGDYTF. Written as DNA, the CDR3 is TGTGCCAGCAGTTACTTAGGGGGTGACTACACCTTC.

V and J are TRBV6-5 and TRBJ2-6; D possibly corresponds to TRBD1 (6 bases). The CDR3 totals 16 residues. V was shortened by 2 bases and J by 0 bases, with 8 bases between the two germline ends. Germline V gene sequence: CDR1 MNHEY, CDR2 SVGAGI. The CDR3 reads CASSYPGASGANVLTF. The CDR3 DNA follows: TGTGCCAGCAGTTACCCAGGGGCCTCTGGGGCCAACGTCCTGACTTTC.

The V call is TRBV7-2, the J call TRBJ2-1, with 9 bases that match TRBD2. The CDR3 length is 13 residues. Germline assignment: CDR1 SGHTA and CDR2 FQGNSA. V dropped 8 bases and J dropped 6; count of bases not matched to a gene: 5. CDR3 bases: TGTGCCAGCTGTATAGCGGGGGCCAATGAGCAGTTCTTC. Amino acid sequence: CASCIAGANEQFF.

The chain has TRBV5-1 and TRBJ2-1; D call uncertain. Trimming took off 0 bases at V and 5 bases at J, with 12 bases between the two ends. This CDR3 region has 15 residues. Germline CDR1 reads SGHRS; CDR2 reads YFSETQ. CDR3 coding DNA: TGCGCCAGCAGCTTGGTAACCCCAGGAAACAATGAGCAGTTCTTC. Translated, it gives CASSLVTPGNNEQFF.

The genes are TRBV11-2 and TRBJ2-7; TRBD1 matches at 8 bases. V was clipped by 1 base and J by 6 bases; unmatched bases: 5. Germline V gives CDR1 SGHAT, CDR2 FQNNGV. The CDR3 is made up of 14 amino acids. The CDR3 nucleotides read TGTGCCAGCAGCTTAGTGGGACAGGTAGGCGAGCAGTACTTC. This translates into CASSLVGQVGEQYF.

The gene calls are TRBV6-4 and TRBJ2-3; weak D call: TRBD2 (6 bases). Germline lookup yields CDR1 MRHNA and CDR2 SNTAGT. The CDR3 consists of 16 residues. Trimming stripped 11 bases from V and 0 bases from J, with 21 bases between. The chain's CDR3 is CAGLIGGSNSTDTQYF. The CDR3 DNA sequence: TGTGCCGGCCTAATTGGGGGGAGCAATAGCACAGATACGCAGTATTTT.

In nucleotides, the CDR3 is TGTGCCAGTCGGGGGACGCGAGCTAACACCGGGGAGCTGTTTTTT. Residues: CASRGTRANTGELFF. The rearrangement joins TRBV6-5 to TRBJ2-2, with D possibly TRBD2 on 6 matching bases. This CDR3 comprises 15 residues. Germline V CDR1 and CDR2: MNHEY, SVGAGI. Trimming removed 9 bases from V and 2 bases from J, with 16 bases in between.

The gene calls are TRBV7-9 and TRBJ2-7, with 8 bases lining up with TRBD1. J lost 2 bases, V lost 5 bases, and 8 bases had no gene match. Germline CDR1 SEHNR, CDR2 FQNEAQ (reference sequence). This CDR3 region has 15 residues. CDR3 amino acids: CASSNHGQGPYEQYF. CDR3 nucleotide sequence: TGTGCCAGCAGCAACCACGGACAGGGACCCTACGAGCAGTACTTC.

The J gene is TRBJ1-2, the V gene TRBV5-1; D not resolved. The CDR3 length is 14 residues. Germline-derived CDR1 and CDR2 are SGHRS and YFSETQ. With 1 base removed from V and 5 bases from J, the gap between germline ends came to 12 bases. The CDR3 DNA reads TGCGCCAGCAGCTTGTCCACAGTTGAATATGGCTACACCTTC. It encodes CASSLSTVEYGYTF.

This clone came up many times. This rearrangement joins TRBV27 to TRBJ2-7; tentatively, D is TRBD2 (5 bases). Germline V gene data show CDR1 as MNHEY and CDR2 as SMNVEV (reference sequence). The CDR3 covers 13 residues. Trimming took 0 bases from V and 3 from J, leaving 6 bases between them. In DNA, the CDR3 is TGTGCCAGCAGTTTATCAGGGAGCTACGAGCAGTACTTC. This sequence encodes CASSLSGSYEQYF.

This clone was counted once. V and J are TRBV19 and TRBJ1-1; the D gene is possibly TRBD1 (6 bases). CDR1 and CDR2 from the germline V gene are LNHDA and SQIVND (reference sequence). CDR3 size: 13 residues. V lost 7 bases, J lost 0 bases, and 9 bases lay in between. The CDR3 sequence: CASKGQLNTEAFF. Here the CDR3 DNA reads TGTGCCAGTAAAGGACAGTTGAACACTGAAGCTTTCTTT.

This chain uses TRBV7-3 with TRBJ1-1; no reliable D call. V lost 2 bases and J 5 bases, leaving 9 bases between the germline ends. Germline lookup yields CDR1 SGHTA and CDR2 FQGTGA. This CDR3 contains 13 residues. The CDR3 protein is CASSLDHRTEAFF. CDR3 bases: TGTGCCAGCAGCTTAGATCATAGAACTGAAGCTTTCTTT.

The chain links TRBV7-2 to TRBJ2-3, with 8 bases matching TRBD2. V lost 4 bases to trimming and J lost 4 bases; unmatched junction nucleotides: 16. CDR3 length equals 18 residues. Germline-derived CDR1 and CDR2 are SGHTA and FQGNSA. The DNA of the CDR3 is TGTGCCAGCAGCTCTCTCGGGTGGGGGACTAGTGTCCCAGATACGCAGTATTTT. Translated: CASSSLGWGTSVPDTQYF.

The chain has TRBV18 and TRBJ1-1, with D perhaps TRBD1 (6 bases). Trimming cost V 3 bases and J 7 bases, with 9 bases left between them. Germline CDR1 and CDR2: KGHSH and LQKENI. This CDR3 is built from 12 residues. The chain's CDR3 is CASSPQTGEAFF. CDR3 nucleotide sequence: TGTGCCAGCTCACCGCAGACAGGTGAAGCTTTCTTT.

CDR3 DNA sequence: TGTGCCAGCAGCCCCTGGGGAGCGCGCTATGGCTACACCTTC. Encoded protein: CASSPWGARYGYTF. This chain links TRBV7-8 with TRBJ1-2; D gene uncertain. This CDR3 spans 14 amino acids. The V end lost 5 bases, the J end lost 4 bases, and 14 bases lay between the germline ends. Germline CDR1 reads SGHVS; CDR2 reads FQNEAQ.

V gene TRBV23-1 combines with J gene TRBJ2-3, with a possible D match to TRBD1 (6 bases). TRBV23-1 is treated as an ORF (open reading frame) with a function not yet certain. V was trimmed by 0 bases and J by 3 bases, leaving 13 bases between them. This CDR3 spans 16 amino acids. The CDR3 DNA reads as TGCGCCAGCAGTCAATCGAACAGGGTAAGGACAGATACGCAGTATTTT. Protein: CASSQSNRVRTDTQYF.